The present T cell receptor (beta chain) was sequenced within a study of blood T cell repertoires in COVID-19. TCRdb's copy holds only in-frame clones and misses some; the assay was immunoSEQ multiplex PCR. This sample yields fewer than 150,000 clones, of which approximately 80% are seen a single time; over 9.5% belongs to the top ten. The sequenced material came from peripheral blood. The receptor was isolated from a man between 60 and 70 years old who had recovered from COVID-19.

CDR3 DNA sequence: TGTGCCAGCAGCTTACTACAGGGAAACGGCTACACCTTC. Residues: CASSLLQGNGYTF. The rearrangement links TRBV7-2 to TRBJ1-2, with a weak D call TRBD1 (6 bases). Germline CDR1 reads SGHTA; CDR2 reads FQGNSA. The CDR3 is made up of 13 amino acids. The V gene lost 2 bases and the J gene lost 8 bases, with 12 bases spanning the gap.